What follows are 27 T cell receptor beta chains derived from one specimen sequenced in a study of cytomegalovirus exposure and HLA in healthy donors. Some clones are missing from TCRdb's copy, which holds only in-frame ones; the method was immunoSEQ multiplex PCR. The sample has roughly 71,000 clones, about 93% seen once. The specimen was PBMCs. The receptors derive from a woman aged 18 to 35 in good health and CMV-seronegative.

The chain couples TRBV6-6 to TRBJ1-2, with 7 bases fitting TRBD1. Germline V gives CDR1 MNHNY, CDR2 SVGAGI (reference sequence). After removal of 8 bases from V and 1 base from J, the junction contained 4 bases not matched to a gene. The CDR3 spans 13 residues. CDR3 region: CASLTGDNYGYTF. CDR3 nucleotide sequence: TGTGCCAGCCTTACAGGGGATAACTATGGCTACACCTTC.

The V gene is TRBV5-1, the J gene TRBJ2-1; a possible D gene is TRBD2 (7 bases). V gave up 6 bases and J gave up 7 bases, with 17 bases separating them. CDR3 length: 14 amino acids. Germline values: CDR1 SGHRS, CDR2 YFSETQ. The chain's CDR3 is CASNGGGPVNEQFF. The CDR3 DNA reads as TGCGCCAGCAATGGGGGGGGGCCCGTGAATGAGCAGTTCTTC.

The V and J genes are TRBV28 and TRBJ2-2, with 11 bases aligning to TRBD2. V lost 7 bases, J lost 4 bases, and 17 bases stayed unmatched. Germline values: CDR1 MDHEN, CDR2 SYDVKM. The CDR3 loop spans 19 amino acids. This CDR3 is CASKPRASGGIGVTGELFF. Written as DNA, the CDR3 is TGTGCCAGCAAACCCAGGGCTAGCGGGGGGATCGGGGTCACCGGGGAGCTGTTTTTT.

The rearrangement links TRBV9 to TRBJ1-2; D perhaps matches TRBD1 (6 bases). The germline V gene encodes CDR1 SGDLS and CDR2 YYNGEE. V lost 2 bases, J lost 1 base, and 12 bases lay in between. The length of the CDR3 is 15 residues. The CDR3 DNA is TGTGCCAGCAGCGTTTTGGGGGGGCTTAACTATGGCTACACCTTC. Protein sequence: CASSVLGGLNYGYTF.

The chain couples TRBV29-1 to TRBJ1-2; tentatively, D is TRBD1 (5 bases). CDR1 is SQVTM and CDR2 is ANQGSEA in the germline V gene. V gave up 5 bases and J gave up 0 bases, with 7 bases separating them. The CDR3 contains 12 residues. In DNA, the CDR3 is TGCAGCGTTCTAGGGGCTAACTATGGCTACACCTTC. Translated: CSVLGANYGYTF.

The CDR3 coding sequence is TGCGCCAGCAGCCATGGGACAGGGGGAGTCTACGAGCAGTACTTC. It translates to CASSHGTGGVYEQYF. The chain employs TRBV5-1 and TRBJ2-7; 11 positions match TRBD1. The CDR3 runs 15 residues. CDR1 SGHRS and CDR2 YFSETQ come from the germline V gene. The trim removed 4 bases at V and 3 bases at J, leaving 6 bases unmatched. Drawing the rest from reference TRBV5-1 and TRBJ2-7, the complete variable domain is KAGVTQTPRYLIKTRGQQVTLSCSPISGHRSVSWYQQTPGQGLQFLFEYFSETQRNKGNFPGRFSGRQFSNSRSEMNVSTLELGDSALYLCASSHGTGGVYEQYFGPGTRLTVT.

V is TRBV27 and J is TRBJ2-3, with 7 nucleotides matching TRBD1. The CDR3 runs to 13 residues. The germline CDR1 and CDR2 sequences are MNHEY and SMNVEV (reference sequence). J was trimmed by 6 bases and V by 8 bases; bases with no gene match: 8. The CDR3 DNA reads TGTGCCAGCCGGGACAGTCCGCCGGATACGCAGTATTTT. This translates into CASRDSPPDTQYF.

This clone was picked up one time. The chain joins TRBV5-1 to TRBJ2-7; 11 bases match TRBD1. CDR1 and CDR2 from the germline V gene are SGHRS and YFSETQ. This CDR3 is 15 amino acids long. V was clipped by 4 bases and J by 2 bases; unmatched bases: 5. The CDR3 nucleotides read TGCGCCAGCAGCATCCAGGGACAGGGGGCCTACGAGCAGTACTTC. It translates to CASSIQGQGAYEQYF.

The gene calls are TRBV9 and TRBJ2-1; 8 positions match TRBD2. This CDR3 has 17 amino acids. Germline V gene data show CDR1 as SGDLS and CDR2 as YYNGEE. The trim removed 0 bases at V and 3 bases at J, leaving 8 bases unmatched. CDR3 amino acids: CASSVEGAGDFYNEQFF. The CDR3 region has the DNA TGTGCCAGCAGCGTAGAGGGAGCGGGGGATTTCTACAATGAGCAGTTCTTC.

V and J are TRBV7-6 and TRBJ1-2; D may be TRBD1 (5 bases). V gave up 5 bases and J gave up 7 bases, with 14 bases separating them. The CDR3 consists of 13 residues. Per germline, CDR1 SGHVS and CDR2 FNYEAQ. CDR3 bases: TGTGCCAGCAGCCAGCAACAGGAGGGTGGCTACACCTTC. Translation: CASSQQQEGGYTF.

J is TRBJ2-2 and V is TRBV5-1; 12 nucleotides agree with TRBD2. V shed 4 bases and J 4 bases; nucleotides not matched to a gene: 5. Germline V gene data show CDR1 as SGHRS and CDR2 as YFSETQ. The CDR3 is made up of 16 amino acids. CDR3 sequence (DNA): TGCGCCAGCAGCGAACTAGCGGGGGGAGGCACCGGGGAGCTGTTTTTT. Translated, it gives CASSELAGGGTGELFF.

The V gene is TRBV27, the J gene TRBJ1-4, with 9 bases aligning to TRBD1. Germline CDR1 MNHEY, CDR2 SMNVEV (reference sequence). The J segment lost 7 bases and the V segment lost 3 bases, leaving 9 bases of the junction unmatched. This CDR3 region has 16 residues. CDR3 DNA sequence: TGTGCCAGCAGTTTCGGAAGGGGGACAGGGACTGAAAAACTGTTTTTT. It is translated as CASSFGRGTGTEKLFF.

CDR3 coding DNA: TGTGCCAGCAGTAGCGGACAGGGTAATGAAAAACTGTTTTTT. Residues: CASSSGQGNEKLFF. The genes are TRBV6-6 and TRBJ1-4; the match to TRBD1 covers 8 bases. Trimming at V came to 5 bases and at J to 4 bases, leaving 3 bases not matched to a gene. The CDR3 consists of 14 residues. The germline CDR1 and CDR2 sequences are MNHNY and SVGAGI (reference sequence).

This chain joins TRBV30 and TRBJ2-7; 7 bases match TRBD1. The CDR3 has 14 amino acids. The junction had 5 bases not matched to a gene; V was cut back by 3 bases and J by 0 bases. From germline, CDR1 is GTSNPN and CDR2 SVGIG (reference sequence). CDR3 sequence (DNA): TGTGCCTGGAGAAGAAGGACAGGCTCCTACGAGCAGTACTTC. Translated: CAWRRRTGSYEQYF. The whole variable domain, remainder taken from reference TRBV30 and TRBJ2-7, is SQTIHQWPATLVQPVGSPLSLECTVEGTSNPNLYWYRQAAGRGLQLLFYSVGIGQISSEVPQNLSASRPQDRQFILSSKKLLLSDSGFYLCAWRRRTGSYEQYFGPGTRLTVT.

The chain is built from TRBV6-6 and TRBJ1-2; the D gene is possibly TRBD1 (5 bases). Germline V gene data show CDR1 as MNHNY and CDR2 as SVGAGI (reference sequence). This CDR3 contains 14 residues. V was clipped by 4 bases and J by 3 bases, with 12 bases between them. The CDR3 sequence: CASSFPGRDYGYTF. DNA of the CDR3: TGTGCCAGCAGTTTCCCCGGCAGGGACTATGGCTACACCTTC.

This chain connects TRBV19 to TRBJ2-5, with 7 bases aligning to TRBD1. Trimming cost V 5 bases and J 5 bases; bases outside gene matches: 8. The CDR3 has 14 residues. In germline, CDR1 is LNHDA, CDR2 SQIVND (reference sequence). The chain's CDR3 is CASSRTGIGETQYF. CDR3 DNA sequence: TGTGCCAGTAGTCGGACAGGAATTGGGGAGACCCAGTACTTC.

The genes are TRBV30 and TRBJ1-1, with D maybe TRBD1 (6 bases). This CDR3 is built from 12 residues. Germline CDR1 reads GTSNPN; CDR2 reads SVGIG (reference sequence). V was pared by 0 bases and J by 11 bases, with 13 bases between. CDR3 sequence reads: CAWSVARGGAFF. The DNA for the CDR3 is TGTGCCTGGAGTGTAGCCAGGGGTGGTGCTTTCTTT.

The chain uses TRBV30 and TRBJ1-5; 10 bases line up with TRBD1. The CDR3 is made up of 14 amino acids. Per the germline V gene, CDR1 is GTSNPN and CDR2 is SVGIG (reference sequence). Trimming at V came to 3 bases and at J to 1 base, leaving 0 bases not matched to a gene. This chain's CDR3 is CAWRGQGSNQPQHF. The CDR3 DNA is TGTGCCTGGAGGGGACAGGGGAGCAATCAGCCCCAGCATTTT.

This clone was detected only once. V gene TRBV19 combines with J gene TRBJ1-1, with no clear D. This CDR3 contains 15 residues. Trimming left V 6 bases short and J 5 bases short, with 19 bases between. Germline V gene lookup returns CDR1 LNHDA and CDR2 SQIVND (reference sequence). The CDR3 here is CASRGRFGVGTEAFF. CDR3 nucleotide sequence: TGTGCCAGTAGGGGTCGTTTCGGGGTAGGAACTGAAGCTTTCTTT.

The chain recombines TRBV5-1 with TRBJ1-1; the D gene is possibly TRBD1 (6 bases). The length of the CDR3 is 17 residues. V shed 4 bases and J shed 4 bases, with 23 bases lying between them. Germline CDR1 and CDR2: SGHRS and YFSETQ. For the CDR3, the DNA is TGCGCCAGCAGCGCTGACTCAGGGGTTAGCGTTGGCACTGAAGCTTTCTTT. Protein: CASSADSGVSVGTEAFF.

Concerning this clone: In the same sample, other DNA sequences code for this CDR3. The chain combines TRBV9 with TRBJ2-1; perhaps TRBD2 as D (5 bases). From germline, CDR1 is SGDLS and CDR2 YYNGEE. Between the trimmed V and J ends, which lost 0 bases and 9 bases, there was a span of 7 bases. The CDR3 runs to 12 residues. The CDR3 DNA follows: TGTGCCAGCAGCGTAGTGGCGGGTGAGCAGTTCTTC. Translating it yields CASSVVAGEQFF.

The chain uses TRBV5-1 and TRBJ2-2; 8 bases map to TRBD2. This CDR3 is 15 amino acids long. The ends lost 4 bases at V and 4 bases at J; junction bases unmatched: 6. Germline values: CDR1 SGHRS, CDR2 YFSETQ. The CDR3 loop reads CASSRGGRGTGELFF. DNA for the CDR3: TGCGCCAGCAGCCGGGGGGGCCGGGGCACCGGGGAGCTGTTTTTT.

V and J are TRBV4-1 and TRBJ2-5; maybe TRBD2 (5 bases). The CDR3 is 17 amino acids. The germline V and J ends were trimmed by 0 bases and 2 bases, with 16 bases remaining between them. Germline V lookup: CDR1 MGHRA, CDR2 YSYEKL. CDR3 sequence reads: CASSQDRTGTKQETQYF. The CDR3 nucleotides read TGCGCCAGCAGCCAAGATCGGACGGGAACAAAACAAGAGACCCAGTACTTC.

The V and J genes are TRBV5-6 and TRBJ2-3, with no clear D. The CDR3 is 12 residues long. The V gene's germline CDR1 is SGHDT and CDR2 YYEEEE. The V and J ends lost 6 bases and 0 bases respectively, with 5 bases between them. The CDR3 sequence is CASTTSTDTQYF. The CDR3 DNA sequence: TGTGCCAGCACTACTAGCACAGATACGCAGTATTTT.

This clone was seen only once. This chain links TRBV2 with TRBJ1-2; 7 nucleotides align to TRBD1. J gave up 8 bases and V 2 bases, and 5 bases lay outside the gene matches. The CDR3 contains 13 residues. Germline CDR1 is SNHLY and CDR2 is FYNNEI. The CDR3 nucleotides are TGTGCCAGCAGTGAAACAGGGGCGGGGGGCTACACCTTC. Translation gives CASSETGAGGYTF.

The chain couples TRBV11-1 to TRBJ2-5, with D possibly called TRBD1 or TRBD2 (6 bases each). Looked up from germline, CDR1 is SGHAT and CDR2 is FQDESV (reference sequence). The CDR3 is 14 amino acids. V lost 5 bases to trimming and J lost 5 bases, with 15 bases between them. CDR3 protein: CASSLGGGTETQYF. CDR3 sequence (DNA): TGTGCCAGCAGCCTAGGAGGGGGTACCGAGACCCAGTACTTC.

The chain combines TRBV27 with TRBJ2-3; D may be TRBD1 (6 bases). With 4 bases removed from V and 0 bases from J, the gap between germline ends came to 14 bases. Germline V gives CDR1 MNHEY, CDR2 SMNVEV (reference sequence). The CDR3 runs 16 residues. In DNA, the CDR3 is TGTGCCAGCAGTTCGCGGACAGTAACTAGCACAGATACGCAGTATTTT. Its protein product is CASSSRTVTSTDTQYF.